Presented here are 30 T cell receptor beta chains from one specimen sequenced in a study of T cells after yellow fever vaccination. One entry per CDR3 protein, called by TCRdb with MiXCR from the 5' RACE reads. Among hundreds of thousands of distinct CDR3 sequences listed, 15% to 20% were seen once. Sequenced here: PBMCs, sampled before the yellow fever booster vaccination. The receptors shown here come from a man aged 18 to 29 who received the YFV17D yellow fever vaccine.

This clonotype has a handful of counts. The chain is built from TRBV5-5 and TRBJ2-7; 9 positions match TRBD2. The CDR3 runs 15 residues. V shed 4 bases, J shed 3 bases, and the junction held 8 bases outside the gene matches. The V gene's germline CDR1 is SGHKS and CDR2 YYEKEE (reference sequence). Written as DNA, the CDR3 is TGTGCCAGCAGCGGCTTTAAGCGGGGGGTCTACGAGCAGTACGTC. Amino acids: CASSGFKRGVYEQYV.

The rearrangement uses TRBV6-1 and TRBJ2-3, with D possibly being TRBD1 (7 bases). Germline-derived CDR1 and CDR2 are MNHNS and SASEGT. V was trimmed by 2 bases and J by 1 base, leaving 10 bases between them. The CDR3 is made up of 15 amino acids. Here the CDR3 reads CASSEIRGGTDTQYF. The CDR3 DNA follows: TGTGCCAGCAGTGAAATCAGGGGGGGCACAGATACGCAGTATTTT.

V usage is TRBV12-3 or TRBV12-4 and J usage is TRBJ2-7, with 7 nucleotides matching TRBD1. This CDR3 has 14 residues. With 5 bases clipped from V and 3 bases from J, the junction kept 7 bases outside the gene matches. The CDR3 reads CASSPSGTVYEQYF. CDR3 nucleotides: TGTGCCAGCAGTCCTTCCGGGACAGTCTACGAGCAGTACTTC.

There are a few counts of this clonotype. The CDR3 nucleotides read TGTGCCAGCAGTCCGGCGGGTAGGAAATACGAGCAGTACGTC. Translating gives CASSPAGRKYEQYV. V is TRBV6-5 and J is TRBJ2-7; maybe TRBD2 (5 bases). The CDR3 is 14 amino acids. V was cut by 5 bases and J by 4 bases, with 15 bases left in between. Germline V gene lookup returns CDR1 MNHEY and CDR2 SVGAGI.

The sample holds a few counts of this clonotype. The rearrangement links TRBV28 to TRBJ2-1; D is uncertain. Between the trimmed V and J ends, which lost 3 bases and 4 bases, there was a span of 7 bases. The germline gives CDR1 MDHEN, CDR2 SYDVKM. This CDR3 spans 13 amino acids. CDR3 DNA sequence: TGTGCCAGCAGTTTTCTTAGTTACAATGAGCAGTTCTTC. Its translation: CASSFLSYNEQFF.

The chain joins TRBV20-1 to TRBJ1-2, with D tentatively TRBD1 (5 bases). From germline, CDR1 is DFQATT and CDR2 SNEGSKA (reference sequence). The CDR3 is 15 residues long. The ends were cut back, 5 bases at V and 3 bases at J, with 19 bases in the middle. The CDR3 sequence: CSAEGSARGDYGYTF. The CDR3, as DNA: TGCAGTGCTGAAGGTTCAGCTCGAGGGGACTATGGCTACACCTTC.

Here the CDR3 reads CASSLGQAAIMEQFF. In DNA form, the CDR3 reads TGTGCCAGCAGCTTGGGGCAGGCGGCGATAATGGAGCAGTTCTTC. V and J are TRBV7-2 and TRBJ2-1, with D maybe TRBD1 (5 bases). Deletions cut 3 bases from V and 10 bases from J, with 19 bases between. The CDR3 runs 15 residues. The germline CDR1 and CDR2 sequences are SGHTA and FQGNSA. Looking up the rest from reference TRBV7-2 and TRBJ2-1 gives the full variable domain: GAGVSQSPSNKVTEKGKDVELRCDPISGHTALYWYRQSLGQGLEFLIYFQGNSAPDKSGLPSDRFSAERTGGSVSTLTIQRTQQEDSAVYLCASSLGQAAIMEQFFGPGTRLTVL.

This clonotype was seen a handful of times. The V and J genes are TRBV12-3 or TRBV12-4 and TRBJ1-4, with TRBD1 identical over 7 bases. The CDR3 consists of 14 residues. V dropped 6 bases and J dropped 3; count of bases not matched to a gene: 4. The chain's CDR3 is CASSVQGSNEKLFF. The CDR3 DNA reads TGTGCCAGCAGCGTACAGGGGTCTAATGAAAAACTGTTTTTT.

Only one count was recorded for this clonotype. The chain combines TRBV27 with TRBJ2-5; D remains unclear. The V gene's germline CDR1 is MNHEY and CDR2 SMNVEV (reference sequence). The CDR3 has 13 residues. V was clipped by 4 bases and J by 7 bases, with 13 bases between them. CDR3 DNA: TGTGCCAGCAGTTCCGAGCCGACGGGGACCCAGTACTTC. Translation: CASSSEPTGTQYF.

This clonotype came up a few times. The chain uses TRBV29-1 and TRBJ1-1; tentatively, D is TRBD1 (6 bases). This CDR3 is built from 15 residues. The germline V gene encodes CDR1 SQVTM and CDR2 ANQGSEA. Trimming cost V 1 base and J 1 base, with 13 bases left between them. The CDR3 here is CSVEGLGGANTEAFF. The CDR3, as DNA: TGCAGCGTTGAAGGTTTAGGGGGGGCGAACACTGAAGCTTTCTTT. The variable domain in full, completed from reference TRBV29-1 and TRBJ1-1, reads SAVISQKPSRDICQRGTSLTIQCQVDSQVTMMFWYRQQPGQSLTLIATANQGSEATYESGFVIDKFPISRPNLTFSTLTVSNMSPEDSSIYLCSVEGLGGANTEAFFGQGTRLTVV.

This clonotype was picked up a small number of times. The chain couples TRBV7-2 to TRBJ2-3; 8 nucleotides agree with TRBD2. Germline V gives CDR1 SGHTA, CDR2 FQGNSA. The V segment lost 6 bases and the J segment 4 bases; nucleotides outside the gene matches: 6. The CDR3 spans 14 residues. The CDR3 DNA reads as TGTGCCAGCAGGATAGCGGGGTACCCAGATACGCAGTATTTT. This sequence encodes CASRIAGYPDTQYF.

This clonotype was seen more than once but under ten times. The J gene is TRBJ1-2, the V gene TRBV4-2, with TRBD1 identical over 12 bases. Germline CDR1 and CDR2: LGHNA and YNFKEQ. CDR3 length: 16 residues. The trim removed 1 base at V and 5 bases at J, leaving 5 bases unmatched. As DNA, the CDR3 is TGTGCCAGCAGCCAAGGCGGGACAGGGGGCATGTATGGCTACACCTTC. It encodes CASSQGGTGGMYGYTF.

In this sample, this clonotype turned up a few times. V gene TRBV6-5 combines with J gene TRBJ2-4; a weak D match, TRBD2 (6 bases). This CDR3 region has 16 residues. The ends were cut back, 0 bases at V and 0 bases at J, with 9 bases in the middle. CDR1 and CDR2 (germline): MNHEY, SVGAGI. The CDR3 here is CASSYSLGLAKNIQYF. The DNA of the CDR3 is TGTGCCAGCAGTTACTCCCTGGGACTAGCCAAAAACATTCAGTACTTC.

This chain links TRBV4-2 with TRBJ2-1, with 9 bases that match TRBD2. Losses at the gene ends were 3 bases for V and 5 bases for J; bases not matched to a gene: 2. Per germline, CDR1 LGHNA and CDR2 YNFKEQ. The CDR3 has 14 residues. CDR3 coding DNA: TGTGCCAGCAGCCAGGGCGGGGGGGACAATGAGCAGTTCTTC. Amino acid sequence: CASSQGGGDNEQFF.

This clonotype was seen repeatedly, ten times or more. V gene TRBV11-2 combines with J gene TRBJ2-3; 12 bases match TRBD2. The V and J ends lost 1 base and 4 bases, in that order; junction bases with no gene match: 9. The CDR3 length is 18 residues. Germline loops: CDR1 SGHAT, CDR2 FQNNGV. CDR3: CASSLGTSGGLWADTQYF. CDR3 in DNA: TGTGCCAGCAGCTTAGGCACTAGCGGGGGGCTGTGGGCAGATACGCAGTATTTT.

V is TRBV7-2 and J is TRBJ2-3, with 7 bases matching TRBD2. Trimming took 2 bases from V and 2 from J; bases not matched to a gene: 7. The CDR3 covers 16 residues. Germline CDR1 SGHTA, CDR2 FQGNSA. The CDR3, as DNA: TGTGCCAGCAGCTTACGGTCGGGGAGGGACACAGATACGCAGTATTTT. Protein product: CASSLRSGRDTDTQYF.

The J gene is TRBJ2-1, the V gene TRBV4-3; 10 positions match TRBD2. The CDR3 is 15 residues long. V dropped 1 base and J dropped 9; count of bases not matched to a gene: 6. Germline loops: CDR1 LGHNA, CDR2 YSLEER. The CDR3 coding sequence is TGCGCCAGCAGCCAAGTGTTAGCGGGGGGCGGTGAGCAGTTCTTC. It is translated as CASSQVLAGGGEQFF.

This chain links TRBV12-3 or TRBV12-4 with TRBJ2-2, with D possibly being TRBD1 (6 bases). V lost 5 bases, J lost 5 bases, and 9 bases lay in between. The CDR3 has 13 residues. CDR3 in amino acids: CASSQTGTGELFF. The CDR3 DNA reads as TGTGCCAGCAGTCAAACAGGGACCGGGGAGCTGTTTTTT.

The rearrangement uses TRBV12-3 or TRBV12-4 and TRBJ2-4, with D hard to call. There are 17 residues in the CDR3. V lost 6 bases and J 2 bases, leaving 20 bases between the germline ends. CDR3 sequence: CASSPSPPQVTKNIQYF. The CDR3 coding sequence is TGTGCCAGCAGCCCCAGCCCCCCGCAGGTTACCAAAAACATTCAGTACTTC.

CDR3 region: CASRPTSGGAEQYF. The CDR3 DNA reads TGTGCCAGCAGGCCTACTAGCGGGGGCGCCGAGCAGTACTTC. This sequence joins TRBV11-2 and TRBJ2-7; TRBD2 matches 11 bases. Germline lookup yields CDR1 SGHAT and CDR2 FQNNGV. J lost 6 bases, V lost 6 bases, and 7 bases had no gene match. The CDR3 is 14 residues long.

This clonotype was found a few times. The J gene is TRBJ2-5, the V gene TRBV6-5; D is ambiguous. The ends were cut back, 6 bases at V and 4 bases at J, with 18 bases in the middle. This CDR3 is 15 amino acids long. Germline CDR1 is MNHEY and CDR2 is SVGAGI. Here the CDR3 DNA reads TGTGCCAGCAGCCGAGTAACTGCCCCCGCAGAGACCCAGTACTTC. It translates to CASSRVTAPAETQYF.

This clonotype has only a few counts. CDR3 region: CASSPGQVNEQFF. The CDR3 region has the DNA TGTGCCAGCTCACCAGGACAGGTCAATGAGCAGTTCTTC. This rearrangement joins TRBV18 to TRBJ2-1; 7 bases align to TRBD1. V lost 2 bases and J lost 6; bases outside the gene matches: 1. Germline V CDR1 and CDR2: KGHSH, LQKENI. The CDR3 is 13 residues long.

There are a few counts of this clonotype. The chain carries TRBV29-1 and TRBJ1-1; 10 bases agree with TRBD1. J gave up 11 bases and V 7 bases, and 7 bases lay outside the gene matches. The CDR3 is 11 amino acids. From germline, CDR1 is SQVTM and CDR2 ANQGSEA. The DNA for the CDR3 is TGCAGCGCACCAGACAGGGGGCTGGCTTTCTTT. Translated, it gives CSAPDRGLAFF.

The rearrangement joins TRBV20-1 to TRBJ2-1, with 7 bases lining up with TRBD1. The V gene end was trimmed by 6 bases and the J gene end by 2 bases; junction bases not matched to a gene: 13. The CDR3 runs 16 residues. Germline V CDR1 and CDR2: DFQATT, SNEGSKA (reference sequence). DNA for the CDR3: TGCAGTGCCAGAAACCCTACAGGGGCCACCTACAATGAGCAGTTCTTC. This gives the protein CSARNPTGATYNEQFF.

In this sample, this clonotype turned up a few times. V is TRBV6-5 and J is TRBJ2-7; D remains ambiguous. Trimming removed 3 bases from V and 2 bases from J, with 11 bases in between. The length of the CDR3 is 14 residues. The germline V gene encodes CDR1 MNHEY and CDR2 SVGAGI. In nucleotides, the CDR3 is TGTGCCAGCAGTTATGCGGACGGAACCTACGAGCAGTACTTC. Protein: CASSYADGTYEQYF.

In its sample, this clonotype was seen a few times. V is TRBV7-9 and J is TRBJ1-1; no clear D gene. The CDR3 extends over 14 amino acids. Trimming stripped 8 bases from V and 1 base from J, with 14 bases between. Germline lookup yields CDR1 SEHNR and CDR2 FQNEAQ (reference sequence). The CDR3 nucleotides are TGTGCCAGCGGACGCATTCACACGAACACTGAAGCTTTCTTT. This translates into CASGRIHTNTEAFF.

This clonotype turned up a few times. This chain connects TRBV7-9 to TRBJ1-2; D possibly corresponds to TRBD1 (5 bases). The CDR3 covers 13 residues. V dropped 0 bases and J dropped 5 bases, with 7 bases sitting between them. CDR1 and CDR2 from the germline V gene are SEHNR and FQNEAQ (reference sequence). The CDR3 coding sequence is TGTGCCAGCAGCTTAGCACAGGCTTATGGCTACACCTTC. Its protein is CASSLAQAYGYTF.

This clonotype was detected a few times. J is TRBJ2-7 and V is TRBV20-1; no definite D call. V lost 2 bases and J 4 bases, leaving 12 bases between the germline ends. Germline CDR1 reads DFQATT; CDR2 reads SNEGSKA (reference sequence). The length of the CDR3 is 13 residues. CDR3: CSARSHLGYEQYF. CDR3 bases: TGCAGTGCTAGATCCCATCTTGGGTACGAGCAGTACTTC.

This clonotype came up a few times. V usage is TRBV6-5 and J usage is TRBJ2-3; 9 bases are shared with TRBD2. The V and J ends lost 7 bases and 4 bases, in that order; junction bases with no gene match: 6. CDR3 length: 14 residues. The germline V gene has CDR1 MNHEY and CDR2 SVGAGI. CDR3: CASMRAGGPDTQYF. CDR3 in DNA: TGTGCCAGCATGAGAGCGGGGGGACCAGATACGCAGTATTTT.

The chain links TRBV4-2 to TRBJ2-1; TRBD1 or TRBD2 may be the D gene (7 bases each). Between the trimmed V and J ends, which lost 0 bases and 6 bases, there was a span of 15 bases. Germline V gives CDR1 LGHNA, CDR2 YNFKEQ. This CDR3 is built from 16 residues. CDR3 nucleotides: TGTGCCAGCAGCCAAGATCTGGGGAGGGGGCGCAATGAGCAGTTCTTC. It yields the protein CASSQDLGRGRNEQFF.